A single sample is the source of the 8 T cell receptor beta chains below, sequenced in a study of metastatic and nonmetastatic thyroid tumors. Not a single patient had been given any form of treatment at any point before undergoing thyroid surgery. Through MiXCR, TCRdb re-clonotyped the PCR reads. The table lists over 50,000 clones, under 30% of them singletons, with roughly 15% in the top ten. The sample was blood. These receptor sequences come from a female donor with papillary thyroid cancer or a benign thyroid nodule (not recorded which). Some clones in this sample may be carry-over from other donors' samples.

This clone has at least ten counts. The rearrangement joins TRBV5-1 to TRBJ2-7, with D unresolved. This CDR3 is 16 amino acids long. With 0 bases removed from V and 3 bases from J, the gap between germline ends came to 16 bases. Per the germline V gene, CDR1 is SGHRS and CDR2 is YFSETQ. The CDR3 protein is CASSLGRATAVYEQYF. DNA of the CDR3: TGCGCCAGCAGCTTGGGTCGGGCCACGGCCGTCTACGAGCAGTACTTC.

In the case of this clone: The sample carries other DNA sequences with the same CDR3. The J gene is TRBJ2-7, the V gene TRBV27; D possibly corresponds to TRBD1 (6 bases). The CDR3 is 14 amino acids. Germline V gene lookup returns CDR1 MNHEY and CDR2 SMNVEV (reference sequence). The V gene lost 2 bases and the J gene lost 1 base, with 9 bases spanning the gap. The CDR3 nucleotides read TGTGCCAGCAGTTTACGGGACACATCCTACGAGCAGTACTTC. Encoded protein: CASSLRDTSYEQYF.

This clone is termed medium-sized. The chain recombines TRBV5-1 with TRBJ1-2; D call uncertain. The CDR3 is 13 amino acids. Germline lookup yields CDR1 SGHRS and CDR2 YFSETQ. V was cut by 0 bases and J by 8 bases, with 11 bases left in between. The CDR3: CASSLAEGIGYTF. CDR3 nucleotide sequence: TGCGCCAGCAGCTTGGCCGAAGGGATCGGCTACACCTTC.

This chain joins TRBV28 and TRBJ2-1, with D possibly being TRBD1 (6 bases). Per the germline V gene, CDR1 is MDHEN and CDR2 is SYDVKM. The CDR3 is 13 amino acids. The ends were cut back, 7 bases at V and 7 bases at J, with 14 bases in the middle. CDR3 coding DNA: TGTGCCAGCACGTACAGGGTTCCAAATGAGCAGTTCTTC. Translated, it gives CASTYRVPNEQFF.

V usage is TRBV19 and J usage is TRBJ2-1; 7 nucleotides agree with TRBD2. The CDR3 runs 18 residues. The J segment lost 0 bases and the V segment lost 1 base, leaving 9 bases of the junction unmatched. Germline lookup yields CDR1 LNHDA and CDR2 SQIVND (reference sequence). CDR3: CASSIGLRGGSSYNEQFF. The DNA for the CDR3 is TGTGCCAGTAGTATAGGGTTGAGGGGCGGGAGCTCCTACAATGAGCAGTTCTTC.

V and J are TRBV4-1 and TRBJ2-1, with 9 bases that match TRBD1. V lost 2 bases, J lost 7 bases, and 15 bases stayed unmatched. This CDR3 has 18 amino acids. CDR1 and CDR2 from the germline V gene are MGHRA and YSYEKL. This CDR3 is CASSQLLGGTGNVNEQFF. CDR3 nucleotides: TGCGCCAGCAGCCAACTCCTTGGAGGGACAGGGAATGTGAATGAGCAGTTCTTC.

This chain uses TRBV27 with TRBJ1-2, with TRBD1 matching over 9 bases. The V gene end was trimmed by 4 bases and the J gene end by 5 bases; junction bases not matched to a gene: 5. The CDR3 runs to 14 residues. Per germline, CDR1 MNHEY and CDR2 SMNVEV (reference sequence). As DNA, the CDR3 is TGTGCCAGCAGTTCCTCCGGGACAGGGTATGGCTACACCTTC. Translation: CASSSSGTGYGYTF.

Only a few counts were recorded for this clone. The CDR3 region is CASSAAEQPQHF. Here the CDR3 DNA reads TGTGCCAGCAGTGCTGCGGAGCAGCCCCAGCATTTT. This chain connects TRBV28 to TRBJ1-5; D gene ambiguous. The CDR3 has 12 residues. CDR1 MDHEN and CDR2 SYDVKM come from the germline V gene. With 5 bases removed from V and 7 bases from J, the gap between germline ends came to 9 bases.